The rows below give T cell receptor beta chains drawn from one sample of a study of blood T cell repertoires in COVID-19. Measured with immunoSEQ multiplex PCR; TCRdb has only the in-frame clones, and not every one. The sample lists more than 30,000 clones, 80% occurring once. The sample comprised peripheral blood. The receptors shown here come from an older woman with acute or convalescent COVID-19. The CDR3 runs from the conserved cysteine through the conserved F or W.

V | CDR3
TRBV18 | CASSPPGRGNQPQHF
TRBV24-1 | CATSDNTVQETQYF
TRBV7-7 | CASSPRQGRRETQYF
TRBV5-1 | CASRRDTSNEKLFF
TRBV4-2 | CASSQDHPSAFYNEQFF
TRBV27 | CASSSMPGGDGYTF
TRBV5-8 | CASSLGSGTAYEQYF
TRBV19 | CASRQMRGANSPLHF
TRBV28 | CASSLSGGAYEQYF
TRBV21-1 | CASSHSGQVNEKLFF
TRBV10-3 | CAISERGGTGASGYTF
TRBV5-1 | CASSSLTSNSPTDTQYF
TRBV6-5 | CASTPSPDRGYTF
TRBV7-2 | CASSSTSGTPPWEQYF
TRBV5-6 | CASTSYNEQFF
TRBV20-1 | CSAVEDYEQYF
TRBV20-1 | CSARDRGGQYF
TRBV5-1 | CASRLAEYNEQFF
TRBV6-5 | CASSYGRAEGNSPLHF
TRBV10-3 | CAISDPGQGASYEQYF
TRBV19 | CASSIATGVSNGELFF
TRBV27 | CASQGGIFSYNEQFF
TRBV21-1 | CASSVRDTEAFF
TRBV5-1 | CASSLAGGPFHEQFF
TRBV7-2 | CASSLAYGAYNEQFF
TRBV6-6 | CASTASGLTYEQYF
TRBV28 | CASSSVRRTDF
TRBV27 | CASSPSGRAADTQYF
TRBV5-5 | CASSAQTDQPQHF
TRBV9 | CASSGLRDYGYTF
TRBV21-1 | CASSKTGWERTNTGELFF
TRBV3-1/TRBV3-2 | CASSQDLRLAGGTDTQYF
TRBV7-6 | CASSPQLAGSQTQYF
TRBV5-1 | CASSIGTVSYEQYF
TRBV5-1 | CASSLRSGEGTGETQYF
TRBV6-1 | CASSESGGEASSYNEQFF
TRBV27 | CASSLYDSSYNEQFF
TRBV19 | CASSIDLGALAEAFF
TRBV27 | CASSLLPGDGYTF
TRBV5-1 | CASSRTPTTRSYEQYF
TRBV2 | CASSEGVLAGGNEQFF
TRBV5-1 | CASSSGSANSGANVLTF
TRBV12-3/TRBV12-4 | CASSSTGTYGYTF
TRBV6-5 | CAAARGGRGDTQYF
TRBV7-7 | CASSLDYLKTQYF
TRBV3-1/TRBV3-2 | CASSPTSGEETQYF
TRBV18 | CASSQSVAPSTDTQYF
TRBV5-6 | CASSSPGQGAEQYF
TRBV29-1 | CSVEGSPGQGAHEQFF
TRBV7-2 | CASSLNGRVYEQYF
TRBV6-5 | CATHAGTSGYNEQFF
TRBV7-2 | CASSLSASGASYEQYF
TRBV10-3 | CATWPGLAGTYEQYF
TRBV9 | CASSLGLNTGELFF